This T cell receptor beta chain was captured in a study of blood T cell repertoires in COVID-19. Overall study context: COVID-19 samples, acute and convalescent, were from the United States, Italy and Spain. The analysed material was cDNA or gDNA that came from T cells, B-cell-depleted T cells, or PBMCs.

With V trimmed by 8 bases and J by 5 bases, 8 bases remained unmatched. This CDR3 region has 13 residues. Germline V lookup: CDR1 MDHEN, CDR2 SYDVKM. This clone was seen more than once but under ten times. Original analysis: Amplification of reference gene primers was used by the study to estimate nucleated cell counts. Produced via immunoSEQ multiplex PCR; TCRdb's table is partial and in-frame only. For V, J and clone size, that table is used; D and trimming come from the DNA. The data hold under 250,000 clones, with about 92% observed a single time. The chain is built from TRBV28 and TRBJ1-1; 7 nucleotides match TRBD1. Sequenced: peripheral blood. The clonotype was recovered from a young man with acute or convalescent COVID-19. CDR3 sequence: CASEGAEGTEAFF. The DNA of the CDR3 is TGTGCCAGCGAGGGGGCGGAAGGAACTGAAGCTTTCTTT.